Listed here are 17 T cell receptor beta chains from one sample, sequenced in a study of cytomegalovirus exposure and HLA in healthy donors. Use of 60 Vbeta and 13 Jbeta primers characterized the PCR. Profiling relied on immunoSEQ multiplex PCR, and the TCRdb table lists in-frame clones only, not all of them. The sample holds tens of thousands of clones, approximately 90% seen once. The specimen was PBMCs. The origin of the receptors is a woman younger than 30 in good health and CMV-seronegative.

This clone has only a few counts. The gene calls are TRBV6-5 and TRBJ1-1, with D perhaps TRBD1 (6 bases). V lost 4 bases and J lost 1, with 10 bases in between. CDR3 size: 14 residues. The germline CDR1 and CDR2 sequences are MNHEY and SVGAGI. The CDR3 here is CASSSQGSNTEAFF. The CDR3 nucleotides read TGTGCCAGCAGTTCACAGGGTTCGAACACTGAAGCTTTCTTT.

V is TRBV10-3 and J is TRBJ2-2; no clear D gene. Trimming stripped 0 bases from V and 0 bases from J, with 8 bases between. Germline assignment: CDR1 ENHRY and CDR2 SYGVKD. CDR3 length: 16 residues. Written as DNA, the CDR3 is TGTGCCATCAGTGAGTCTGTGGCCACGAACACCGGGGAGCTGTTTTTT. Translated: CAISESVATNTGELFF.

The chain is built from TRBV27 and TRBJ2-7; TRBD2 might be the D (7 bases). The CDR3 loop spans 14 amino acids. V lost 5 bases to trimming and J lost 7 bases, with 18 bases between them. Germline V gene sequence: CDR1 MNHEY, CDR2 SMNVEV (reference sequence). As DNA, the CDR3 is TGTGCCAGCAGTCTCAGGGGAGGGACGGGTGAGCAGTACTTC. As protein: CASSLRGGTGEQYF.

The chain employs TRBV2 and TRBJ1-2; TRBD1 aligns across 8 bases. Looked up from germline, CDR1 is SNHLY and CDR2 is FYNNEI. The CDR3 covers 14 residues. The junction had 4 bases not matched to a gene; V was cut back by 6 bases and J by 1 base. The chain's CDR3 is CASSPQGGNYGYTF. For the CDR3, the DNA is TGTGCCAGCAGCCCACAGGGGGGTAACTATGGCTACACCTTC.

The rearrangement joins TRBV5-4 to TRBJ2-1; tentative D call: TRBD2 (5 bases). V shed 0 bases and J shed 4 bases, with 14 bases lying between them. The CDR3 runs to 16 residues. Germline CDR1 is SGHNT and CDR2 is YYREEE (reference sequence). The CDR3 reads CASSLGSSASYNEQFF. The DNA for the CDR3 is TGTGCCAGCAGCTTGGGGAGTAGCGCCTCATACAATGAGCAGTTCTTC.

This chain links TRBV10-2 with TRBJ2-7, with 15 bases aligning to TRBD2. The CDR3 sequence is 17 residues long. Per the germline V gene, CDR1 is WSHSY and CDR2 is SAAADI. V lost 3 bases and J lost 2; bases outside the gene matches: 5. This chain's CDR3 is CASSDIGTSGRTYEQYF. CDR3 in DNA: TGCGCCAGCAGTGATATCGGGACTAGCGGGAGGACCTACGAGCAGTACTTC.

The gene calls are TRBV5-1 and TRBJ1-1, with TRBD1 matching over 12 bases. The CDR3 consists of 16 residues. Germline loops: CDR1 SGHRS, CDR2 YFSETQ. The trim removed 3 bases at V and 4 bases at J, leaving 7 bases unmatched. DNA for the CDR3: TGCGCCAGCAGCTACGGGACAGGGGGCGGAGGCACTGAAGCTTTCTTT. This sequence encodes CASSYGTGGGGTEAFF.

This clone was seen just once. J is TRBJ2-7 and V is TRBV6-6; 12 nucleotides line up with TRBD2. With V trimmed by 4 bases and J by 1 base, 5 bases remained unmatched. Germline assignment: CDR1 MNHNY and CDR2 SVGAGI (reference sequence). This CDR3 is 16 amino acids long. This CDR3 reads CASSSSGRASSYEQYF. The CDR3 DNA reads as TGTGCCAGCAGTTCTAGCGGGAGGGCCAGTTCCTACGAGCAGTACTTC.

This rearrangement joins TRBV4-2 to TRBJ1-5, with D tentatively TRBD1 (6 bases). Looked up from germline, CDR1 is LGHNA and CDR2 is YNFKEQ. The CDR3 is 15 residues long. V gave up 4 bases and J gave up 6 bases, with 16 bases separating them. CDR3 nucleotide sequence: TGTGCCAGCAGCCCGGGACACCCAGAGGGTCAGCCCCAGCATTTT. Translation gives CASSPGHPEGQPQHF.

This chain joins TRBV4-3 and TRBJ2-5, with 10 positions matching TRBD1. Germline CDR1 and CDR2: LGHNA and YSLEER. V dropped 1 base and J dropped 5; count of bases not matched to a gene: 7. The CDR3 has 16 residues. The CDR3 region has the DNA TGCGCCAGCAGCCAAGGCCGGGACAGGGGAGGGGAGACCCAGTACTTC. It codes for CASSQGRDRGGETQYF.

The V gene is TRBV6-1, the J gene TRBJ2-7; 7 bases map to TRBD2. Germline V gives CDR1 MNHNS, CDR2 SASEGT. The ends lost 5 bases at V and 0 bases at J; junction bases unmatched: 4. The CDR3 spans 14 residues. CDR3 DNA: TGTGCCAGCAGTCCCGAGCGGGACTCCTACGAGCAGTACTTC. Its translation: CASSPERDSYEQYF.

The chain recombines TRBV11-3 with TRBJ2-1; 11 nucleotides align to TRBD2. V lost 5 bases and J lost 6; bases outside the gene matches: 6. This CDR3 contains 15 residues. Germline V CDR1 and CDR2: SGHNT, YENEEA. In nucleotides, the CDR3 is TGTGCCAGCAGCCCCAGGGGACTAGCGGTCAATGAGCAGTTCTTC. Its translation is CASSPRGLAVNEQFF.

The V and J genes are TRBV7-2 and TRBJ2-2, with 7 bases lining up with TRBD1. V shed 2 bases and J 6 bases; nucleotides not matched to a gene: 3. The CDR3 spans 14 residues. The V gene's germline CDR1 is SGHTA and CDR2 FQGNSA. The chain's CDR3 is CASSLQQGAGELFF. DNA of the CDR3: TGTGCCAGCAGCTTACAGCAGGGGGCCGGGGAGCTGTTTTTT.

The V gene is TRBV4-1, the J gene TRBJ2-7; TRBD2 matches at 10 bases. V lost 1 base to trimming and J lost 1 base; unmatched junction nucleotides: 4. The length of the CDR3 is 16 residues. CDR1 and CDR2 from the germline V gene are MGHRA and YSYEKL. CDR3 in DNA: TGCGCCAGCAGCCAAGGGCTAGCGGGAGCATCCTACGAGCAGTACTTC. Its translation: CASSQGLAGASYEQYF.

The genes are TRBV23-1 and TRBJ2-2, with 11 bases identical to TRBD1. TRBV23-1 is assigned to the ORF class and has an uncertain function. The CDR3 sequence is 15 residues long. The J segment lost 7 bases and the V segment lost 6 bases, leaving 7 bases of the junction unmatched. CDR3 loop: CASREDRGQIGELFF. The CDR3, as DNA: TGCGCCAGCAGAGAGGACAGGGGGCAGATCGGGGAGCTGTTTTTT.

J is TRBJ2-5 and V is TRBV27; TRBD2 matches at 7 bases. The ends lost 6 bases at V and 5 bases at J; junction bases unmatched: 21. There are 18 residues in the CDR3. The germline V gene has CDR1 MNHEY and CDR2 SMNVEV (reference sequence). This chain's CDR3 is CASRLPAPSGGGHETQYF. DNA of the CDR3: TGTGCCAGCAGGTTGCCAGCCCCCTCCGGGGGAGGGCACGAGACCCAGTACTTC.

CDR3 sequence reads: CSGRDTQETQYF. In nucleotides, the CDR3 is TGCAGCGGTCGGGACACCCAAGAGACCCAGTACTTC. The chain recombines TRBV29-1 with TRBJ2-5; weak D call: TRBD1 (6 bases). The CDR3 has 12 amino acids. The V and J ends lost 7 bases and 1 base respectively, with 10 bases between them. Germline CDR1 and CDR2: SQVTM and ANQGSEA.